The entry that follows covers one T cell receptor beta chain sequence. The target antigen is unknown. A single record per CDR3 protein comes from TCRdb applying MiXCR to the PCR reads. The sample carries under 800,000 distinct CDR3 sequences, roughly 23% recorded once. This sample was included in a study of molecular identifiers for immune sequencing clone quantification. Study context: The replicates split RNA from roughly 20,000 or 100,000 naive CD8 cells five ways and sequenced four. Study-wide points: Researchers reportedly could pick up spiked Jurkat TCR RNA from one cell mixed into about 970,000 naive cells.

Naive CD8 T cells underwent sorting with the CD8+CD4-CCR7+CD45RA+ definition. Germline V gives CDR1 MNHNY, CDR2 SVGAGI (reference sequence). This CDR3 region has 18 residues. V was pared by 5 bases and J by 0 bases, with 9 bases of the junction left unmatched. The sequence was obtained from a human donor in good health. Some libraries in this study had Jurkat cell RNA spiked in. This rearrangement joins TRBV6-6 to TRBJ2-3, with 12 bases lining up with TRBD2. The sample taken for sequencing was naive CD8+ T cells from blood, with Jurkat cell RNA spiked in. Subset reported: FACS-sorted CD8+CD4-CCR7+CD45RA+ naive T cells. The CDR3 DNA reads as TGTGCCAGCAGTACATTTGGACTAGCGGGAACTAGCACAGATACGCAGTATTTT. Amino acid sequence: CASSTFGLAGTSTDTQYF.